This T cell receptor (beta chain) appears in the sequencing data of a study of OX40 agonist ivuxolimab in advanced cancers. The overall study: Ivuxolimab was delivered to patients intravenously every 2 weeks at doses spanning 0.01 to 10 mg/kg.

Study observations and caveats: Individuals who were partial responders at 0.1-3.0 mg/kg had clonal expansion that ranked among the lowest. At 0.1 to 3.0 mg/kg and by week 6, clonal expansion occurred in CD4+ and CD8+ blood T cells.

Any history of autoimmune disease or systemic immunosuppression disqualified patients. This CDR3 is built from 14 residues. CDR1 SGHNT and CDR2 YYREEE come from the germline V gene (reference sequence). The V segment lost 2 bases and the J segment 6 bases; nucleotides outside the gene matches: 4. Assay: immunoSEQ multiplex PCR; the TCRdb copy retains only in-frame clones and omits some. The repertoire holds 50,000 to 65,000 clones, with roughly 87% as singletons. A remark on this clone: Its specificity is not known.

Here the sequenced sample was CD4+ or CD8+ T cells sorted from blood, taken in a trial of the OX40 agonist ivuxolimab. V is TRBV5-4 and J is TRBJ2-1; 8 nucleotides match TRBD2. The clonotype originates from an adult with an advanced solid tumor such as melanoma, head and neck, liver or kidney cancer. In nucleotides, the CDR3 is TGTGCCAGCAGCTTAGACGGGAGGGCCAATGAGCAGTTCTTC. It encodes CASSLDGRANEQFF.